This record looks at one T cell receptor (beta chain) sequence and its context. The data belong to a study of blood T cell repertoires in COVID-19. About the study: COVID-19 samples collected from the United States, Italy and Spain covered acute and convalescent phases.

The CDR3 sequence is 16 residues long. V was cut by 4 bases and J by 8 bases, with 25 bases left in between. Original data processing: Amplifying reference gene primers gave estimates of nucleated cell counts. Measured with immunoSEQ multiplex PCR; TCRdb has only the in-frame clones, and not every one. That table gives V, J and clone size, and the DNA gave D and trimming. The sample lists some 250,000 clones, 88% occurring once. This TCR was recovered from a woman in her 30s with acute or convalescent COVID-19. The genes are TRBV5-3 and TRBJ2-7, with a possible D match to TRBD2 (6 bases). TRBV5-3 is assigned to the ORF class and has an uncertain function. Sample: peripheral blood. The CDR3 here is CARSQGTPTRGTQQYF. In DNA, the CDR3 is TGTGCCAGAAGCCAGGGCACCCCCACGCGGGGCACCCAGCAGTACTTC.